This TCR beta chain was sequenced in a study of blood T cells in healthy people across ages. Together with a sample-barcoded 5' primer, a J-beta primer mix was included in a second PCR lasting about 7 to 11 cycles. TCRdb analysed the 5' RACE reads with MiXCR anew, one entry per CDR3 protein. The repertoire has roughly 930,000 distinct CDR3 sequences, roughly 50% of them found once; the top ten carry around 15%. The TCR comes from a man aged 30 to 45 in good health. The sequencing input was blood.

CDR3 region: CASITNRDRHYEQYF. The CDR3 region has the DNA TGTGCCAGCATCACGAACCGGGACCGTCACTACGAGCAGTACTTC. The chain has TRBV27 and TRBJ2-7; D could derive from TRBD1 or TRBD2 (5 bases each). V was pared by 7 bases and J by 3 bases, with 19 bases between. CDR1 is MNHEY, CDR2 SMNVEV, per germline (reference sequence). The CDR3 length is 15 residues.